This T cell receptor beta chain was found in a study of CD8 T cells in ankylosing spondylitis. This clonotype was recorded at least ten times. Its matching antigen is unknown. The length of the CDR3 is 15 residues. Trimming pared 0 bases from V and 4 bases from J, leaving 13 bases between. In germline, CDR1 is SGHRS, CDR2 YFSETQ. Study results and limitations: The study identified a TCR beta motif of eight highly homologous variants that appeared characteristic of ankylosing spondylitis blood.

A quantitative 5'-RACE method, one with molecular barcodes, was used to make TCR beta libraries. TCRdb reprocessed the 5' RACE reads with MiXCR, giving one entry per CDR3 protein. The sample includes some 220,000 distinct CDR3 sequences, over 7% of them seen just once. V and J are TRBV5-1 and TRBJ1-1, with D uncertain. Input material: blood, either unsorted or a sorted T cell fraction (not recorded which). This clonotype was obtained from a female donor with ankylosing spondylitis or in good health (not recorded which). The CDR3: CASSLDHRAGTEAFF. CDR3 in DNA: TGCGCCAGCAGCTTGGACCACCGGGCGGGCACTGAAGCTTTCTTT.